This T cell receptor (beta chain) came from a study of control samples from healthy donors and cancer patients (dated by TCRdb to 2019 to 2021). Libraries were prepared through the immunoSEQ multiplex PCR assay. This is the immuneACCESS table as TCRdb keeps it, with only in-frame sequences that have V and J called. A part of the clones is gone; compared with another copy, unresolved V genes explain less than half, and the rest is unexplained. This sample comprises fewer than 45,000 clones, 75% to 95% of them detected only once. Of the sample, 22% falls within the top ten clones. A few counts support this clone. The antigen it binds to is not known. Base qualities are missing; no much larger clone stands one base away. The TCR comes from a woman in her thirties or forties with head and neck cancer. Sequencing was done on a sample of PBMCs.

The DNA is as follows: TGTGCCTGGGAGGGACAGCCGTTTTTTGAAGCTTTCTTT. The translation is CAWEGQPFFEAFF. Here the chain combines TRBV30 and TRBJ1-1, and TRBD1 matches 7 of the central bases. The CDR3 numbers 13 residues from cysteine through phenylalanine. The CDR3 DNA has 39 bases and is translated from base 1. The germline V gene (reference sequence) supplies CDR1 GTSNPN and CDR2 SVGIG. Germline trimming: 5 bases from V, 7 bases from J; junction bases outside gene matches: 10.